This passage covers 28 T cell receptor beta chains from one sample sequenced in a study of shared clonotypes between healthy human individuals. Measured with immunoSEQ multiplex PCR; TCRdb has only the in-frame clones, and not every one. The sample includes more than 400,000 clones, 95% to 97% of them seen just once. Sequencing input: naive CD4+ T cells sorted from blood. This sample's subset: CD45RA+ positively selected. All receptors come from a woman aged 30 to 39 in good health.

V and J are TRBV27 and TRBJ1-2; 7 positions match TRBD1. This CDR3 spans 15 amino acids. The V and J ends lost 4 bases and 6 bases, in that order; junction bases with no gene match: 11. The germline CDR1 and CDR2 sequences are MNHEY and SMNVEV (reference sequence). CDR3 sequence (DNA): TGTGCCAGCAGTTCCTACGGACAGGTGAAAAATGGCTACACCTTC. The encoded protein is CASSSYGQVKNGYTF.

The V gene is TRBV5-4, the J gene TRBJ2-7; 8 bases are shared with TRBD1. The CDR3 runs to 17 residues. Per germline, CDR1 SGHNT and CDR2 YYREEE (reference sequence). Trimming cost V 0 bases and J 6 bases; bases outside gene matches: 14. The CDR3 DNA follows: TGTGCCAGCAGCTTGGGTGCGGGAATTGGACAGGGAGGCGAGCAGTACTTC. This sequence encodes CASSLGAGIGQGGEQYF.

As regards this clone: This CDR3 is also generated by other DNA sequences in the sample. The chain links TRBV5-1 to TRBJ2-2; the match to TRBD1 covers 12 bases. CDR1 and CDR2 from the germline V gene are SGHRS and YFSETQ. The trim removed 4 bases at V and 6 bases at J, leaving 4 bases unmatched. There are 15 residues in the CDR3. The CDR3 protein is CASSRGQGAAGELFF. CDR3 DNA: TGCGCCAGCAGCCGGGGACAGGGGGCTGCCGGGGAGCTGTTTTTT.

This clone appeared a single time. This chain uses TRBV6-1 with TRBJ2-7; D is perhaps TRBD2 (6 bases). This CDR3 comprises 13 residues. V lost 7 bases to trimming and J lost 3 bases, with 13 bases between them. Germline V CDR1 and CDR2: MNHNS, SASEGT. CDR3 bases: TGTGCCAGCACAGCGGGCACCCTCTACGAGCAGTACTTC. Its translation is CASTAGTLYEQYF.

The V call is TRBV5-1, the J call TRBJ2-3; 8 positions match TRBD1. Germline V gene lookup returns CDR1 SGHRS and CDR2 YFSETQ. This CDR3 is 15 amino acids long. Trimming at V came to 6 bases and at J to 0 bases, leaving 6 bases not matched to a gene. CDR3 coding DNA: TGCGCCAGCACGCGACAGGGGTCAAGCACAGATACGCAGTATTTT. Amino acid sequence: CASTRQGSSTDTQYF.

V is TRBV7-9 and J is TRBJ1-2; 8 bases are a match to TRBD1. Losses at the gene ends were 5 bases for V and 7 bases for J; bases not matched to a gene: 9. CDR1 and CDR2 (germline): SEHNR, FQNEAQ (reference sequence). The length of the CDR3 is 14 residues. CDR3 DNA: TGTGCCAGCAGCCCCACCCGGACAGGGACTGGCTACACCTTC. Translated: CASSPTRTGTGYTF.

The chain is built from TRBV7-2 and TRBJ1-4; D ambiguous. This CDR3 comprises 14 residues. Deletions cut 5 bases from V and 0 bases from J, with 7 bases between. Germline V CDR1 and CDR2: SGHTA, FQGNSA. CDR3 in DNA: TGTGCCAGCAGCCAAGATGCAACTAATGAAAAACTGTTTTTT. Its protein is CASSQDATNEKLFF.

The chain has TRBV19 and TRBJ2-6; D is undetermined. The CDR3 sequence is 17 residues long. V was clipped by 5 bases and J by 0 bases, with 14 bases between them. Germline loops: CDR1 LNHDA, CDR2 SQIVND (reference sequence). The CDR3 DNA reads TGTGCCAGTAGTTCCTGGACGGAGAGCTCTGGGGCCAACGTCCTGACTTTC. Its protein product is CASSSWTESSGANVLTF.

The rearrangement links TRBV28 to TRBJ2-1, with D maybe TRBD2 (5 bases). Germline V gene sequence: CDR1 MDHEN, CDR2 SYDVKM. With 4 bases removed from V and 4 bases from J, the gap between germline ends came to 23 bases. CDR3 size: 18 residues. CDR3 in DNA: TGTGCCAGCAGTTCGATTGGATCTTGGGAGAAGACTTACAATGAGCAGTTCTTC. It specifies CASSSIGSWEKTYNEQFF.

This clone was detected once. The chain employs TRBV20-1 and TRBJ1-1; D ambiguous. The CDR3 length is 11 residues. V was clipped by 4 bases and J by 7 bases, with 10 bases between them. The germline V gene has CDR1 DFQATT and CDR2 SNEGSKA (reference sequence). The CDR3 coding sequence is TGCAGTGCTACAAGTGCTATTGAAGCTTTCTTT. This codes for CSATSAIEAFF.

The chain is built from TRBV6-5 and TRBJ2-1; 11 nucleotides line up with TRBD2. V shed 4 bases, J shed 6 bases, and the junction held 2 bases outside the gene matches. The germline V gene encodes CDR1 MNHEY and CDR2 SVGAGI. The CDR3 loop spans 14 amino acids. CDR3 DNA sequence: TGTGCCAGCAGTTGGGGACTAGCGGTCAATGAGCAGTTCTTC. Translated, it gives CASSWGLAVNEQFF.

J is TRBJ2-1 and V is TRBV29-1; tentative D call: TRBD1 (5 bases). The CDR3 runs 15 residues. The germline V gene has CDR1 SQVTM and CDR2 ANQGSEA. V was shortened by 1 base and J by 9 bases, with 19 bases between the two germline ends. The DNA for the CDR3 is TGCAGCGTTGAAGGGCGGCAGGGTGTAAGGAGTGAGCAGTTCTTC. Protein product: CSVEGRQGVRSEQFF.

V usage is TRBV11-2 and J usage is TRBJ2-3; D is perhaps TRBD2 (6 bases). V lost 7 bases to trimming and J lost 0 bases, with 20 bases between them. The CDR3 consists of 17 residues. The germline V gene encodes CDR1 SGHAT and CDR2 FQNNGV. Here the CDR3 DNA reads TGTGCCAGCATGGAGGGCCGGTTTAAAACTAGCACAGATACGCAGTATTTT. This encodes CASMEGRFKTSTDTQYF.

Here the CDR3 DNA reads TGTGCCAGCAGGCCCACTAGCGGGAGCCTTAATGAGCAGTTCTTC. Translating gives CASRPTSGSLNEQFF. The chain is built from TRBV2 and TRBJ2-1; TRBD2 matches at 11 bases. The CDR3 totals 15 residues. Unmatched junction bases numbered 8, after V lost 6 bases and J lost 7 bases. Germline CDR1 is SNHLY and CDR2 is FYNNEI.

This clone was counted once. This chain's CDR3 is CASSWDRWDTEAFF. The DNA for the CDR3 is TGTGCCAGCAGTTGGGATCGTTGGGACACTGAAGCTTTCTTT. The rearrangement joins TRBV28 to TRBJ1-1; D is ambiguous. V was clipped by 4 bases and J by 3 bases, with 12 bases between them. Germline CDR1 is MDHEN and CDR2 is SYDVKM. The CDR3 covers 14 residues.

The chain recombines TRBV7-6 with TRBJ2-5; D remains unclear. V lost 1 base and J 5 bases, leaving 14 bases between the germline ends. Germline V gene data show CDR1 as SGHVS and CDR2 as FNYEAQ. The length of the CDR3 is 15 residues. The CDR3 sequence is CASSLGALGGETQYF. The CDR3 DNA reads TGTGCCAGCAGCTTAGGTGCCCTAGGTGGGGAGACCCAGTACTTC.

The CDR3 bases are TGTGCCATCAGAGCAGGGCAGACCTACGAGCAGTACTTC. It codes for CAIRAGQTYEQYF. The chain links TRBV10-3 to TRBJ2-7, with D possibly TRBD1 on 5 matching bases. CDR1 ENHRY and CDR2 SYGVKD come from the germline V gene. Trimming took off 6 bases at V and 2 bases at J, with 11 bases between the two ends. The CDR3 is 13 amino acids.

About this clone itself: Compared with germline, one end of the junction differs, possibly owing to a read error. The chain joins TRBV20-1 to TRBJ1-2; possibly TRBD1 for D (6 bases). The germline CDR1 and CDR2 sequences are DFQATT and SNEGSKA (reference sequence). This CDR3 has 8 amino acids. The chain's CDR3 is CSARQGNF. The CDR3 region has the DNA TGCAGTGCTAGACAGGGGAACTTC.

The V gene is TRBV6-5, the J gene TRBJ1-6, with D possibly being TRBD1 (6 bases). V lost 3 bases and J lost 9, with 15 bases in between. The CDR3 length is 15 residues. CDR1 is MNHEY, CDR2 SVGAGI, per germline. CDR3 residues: CASSYGGSEISPLHF. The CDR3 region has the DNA TGTGCCAGCAGTTATGGGGGCTCCGAAATTTCACCCCTCCACTTT.

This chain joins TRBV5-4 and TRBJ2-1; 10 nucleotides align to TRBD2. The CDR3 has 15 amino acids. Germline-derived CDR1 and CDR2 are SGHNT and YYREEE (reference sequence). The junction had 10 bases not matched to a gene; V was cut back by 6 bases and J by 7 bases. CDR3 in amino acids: CASTFTTTSGNEQFF. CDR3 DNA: TGTGCCAGCACCTTTACTACGACTAGCGGGAATGAGCAGTTCTTC.

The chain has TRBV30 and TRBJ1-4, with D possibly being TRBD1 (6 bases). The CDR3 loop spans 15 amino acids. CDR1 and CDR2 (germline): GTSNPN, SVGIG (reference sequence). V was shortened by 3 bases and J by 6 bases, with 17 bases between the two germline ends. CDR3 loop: CAWRLLGTPYEKLFF. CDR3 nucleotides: TGTGCCTGGAGGTTGCTCGGGACACCCTATGAAAAACTGTTTTTT.

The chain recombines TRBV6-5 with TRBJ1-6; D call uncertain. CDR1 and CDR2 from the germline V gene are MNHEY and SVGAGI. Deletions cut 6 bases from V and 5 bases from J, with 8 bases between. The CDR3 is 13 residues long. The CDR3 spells CASSHRDNSPLHF. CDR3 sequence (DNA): TGTGCCAGCAGCCATCGGGATAATTCACCCCTCCACTTT.

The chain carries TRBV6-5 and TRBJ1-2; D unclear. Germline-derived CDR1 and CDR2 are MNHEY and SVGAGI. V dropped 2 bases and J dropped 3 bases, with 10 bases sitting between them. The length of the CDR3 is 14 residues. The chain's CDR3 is CASSYGATYYGYTF. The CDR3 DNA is TGTGCCAGCAGTTACGGCGCCACATACTATGGCTACACCTTC.

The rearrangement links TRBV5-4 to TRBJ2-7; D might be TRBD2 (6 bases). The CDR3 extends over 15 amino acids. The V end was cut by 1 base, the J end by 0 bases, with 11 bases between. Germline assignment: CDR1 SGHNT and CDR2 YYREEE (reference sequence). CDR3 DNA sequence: TGTGCCAGCAGCTTGAAGGACGGGAGCTCCTACGAGCAGTACTTC. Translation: CASSLKDGSSYEQYF.

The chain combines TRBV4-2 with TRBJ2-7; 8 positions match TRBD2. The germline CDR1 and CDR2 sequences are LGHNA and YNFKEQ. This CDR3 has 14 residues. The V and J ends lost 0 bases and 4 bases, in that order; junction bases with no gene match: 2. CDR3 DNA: TGTGCCAGCAGCCAAGAGCAGCGGGAGTACGAGCAGTACTTC. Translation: CASSQEQREYEQYF.

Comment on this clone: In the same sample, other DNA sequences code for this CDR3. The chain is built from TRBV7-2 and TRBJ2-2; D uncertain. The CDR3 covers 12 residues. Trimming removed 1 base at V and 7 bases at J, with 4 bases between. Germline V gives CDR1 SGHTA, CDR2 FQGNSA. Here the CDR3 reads CASSLGVGELFF. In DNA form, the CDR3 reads TGTGCCAGCAGCTTAGGGGTCGGGGAGCTGTTTTTT.

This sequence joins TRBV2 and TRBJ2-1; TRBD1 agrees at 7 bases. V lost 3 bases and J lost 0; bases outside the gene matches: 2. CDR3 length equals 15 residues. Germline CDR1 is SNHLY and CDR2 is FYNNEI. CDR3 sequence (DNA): TGTGCCAGCAGTGAGGGACAGAGCTCCTACAATGAGCAGTTCTTC. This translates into CASSEGQSSYNEQFF.

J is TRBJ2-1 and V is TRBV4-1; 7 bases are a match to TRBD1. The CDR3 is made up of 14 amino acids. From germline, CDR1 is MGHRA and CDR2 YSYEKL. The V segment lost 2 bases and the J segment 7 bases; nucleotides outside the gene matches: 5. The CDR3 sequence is CASSQPNRGNEQFF. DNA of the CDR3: TGCGCCAGCAGCCAACCGAACAGGGGAAATGAGCAGTTCTTC.